These 15 T cell receptor beta chains originate from one sample sequenced in a study of T cell changes during pregnancy in multiple sclerosis (dated by TCRdb to the late 2010s). Receptors were amplified or captured by the immunoSEQ multiplex PCR assay. Not all clones reach the TCRdb copy of this immuneACCESS table, which keeps in-frame sequences only. Checked studies attribute under half of the gap to unresolved V genes and leave the rest unexplained. In all, the sample holds tens of thousands of clones, and 75% to 90% of those were seen once. The leading ten clones occupy over 3% of the sample. The sequencing used CD4+ T cells from peripheral blood mononuclear cells, collected in the first trimester of pregnancy. Receptor source: a female donor in good health, enrolled as a control in a pregnancy study.

The chain recombines TRBV7-9 with TRBJ1-2; possibly TRBD1 for D (6 bases). CDR3 size: 13 residues. CDR1 is SEHNR and CDR2 is FQNEAQ in the germline V gene (reference sequence). Trimming shortened V by 3 bases and J by 8 bases, and 13 bases separated the two germline ends. The CDR3, as DNA: TGTGCCAGCAGCTTTACGACAGGACAGGGCTACACCTTC. Its protein is CASSFTTGQGYTF.

Only a few counts were recorded for this clone. CDR3 sequence reads: CATRKSGGAVAYNEQFF. The DNA of the CDR3 is TGTGCCACCAGAAAGAGCGGGGGGGCCGTTGCCTACAATGAGCAGTTCTTC. The chain carries TRBV15 and TRBJ2-1, with TRBD2 matching over 10 bases. Trimming at V came to 6 bases and at J to 2 bases, leaving 10 bases not matched to a gene. Germline CDR1 is LNHNV and CDR2 is YYDKDF (reference sequence). This CDR3 has 17 amino acids.

The rearrangement uses TRBV4-1 and TRBJ1-1, with D possibly being TRBD1 (6 bases). This CDR3 has 16 residues. Germline CDR1 MGHRA, CDR2 YSYEKL. V lost 0 bases and J 2 bases, leaving 13 bases between the germline ends. The chain's CDR3 is CASSQDQGIVNTEAFF. In DNA form, the CDR3 reads TGCGCCAGCAGCCAAGATCAGGGGATCGTTAACACTGAAGCTTTCTTT.

This CDR3 is CSVDEIGKTQYF. As DNA, the CDR3 is TGCAGCGTAGACGAGATCGGGAAGACCCAGTACTTC. The chain uses TRBV29-1 and TRBJ2-5, with a weak D call TRBD2 (5 bases). The germline gives CDR1 SQVTM, CDR2 ANQGSEA. The ends were cut back, 6 bases at V and 6 bases at J, with 14 bases in the middle. The CDR3 covers 12 residues.

The chain has TRBV12-5 and TRBJ1-1, with D possibly matching TRBD1 (5 bases). The CDR3 is made up of 13 amino acids. Between the trimmed V and J ends, which lost 5 bases and 6 bases, there was a span of 13 bases. Germline V gene sequence: CDR1 LGHNT, CDR2 FRNRAP. CDR3 region: CASGPELGPEAFF. The CDR3 nucleotides are TGTGCTAGTGGTCCAGAACTGGGGCCTGAAGCTTTCTTT. Drawing the rest from reference TRBV12-5 and TRBJ1-1, the complete variable domain is DARVTQTPRHKVTEMGQEVTMRCQPILGHNTVFWYRQTMMQGLELLAYFRNRAPLDDSGMPKDRFSAEMPDATLATLKIQPSEPRDSAVYFCASGPELGPEAFFGQGTRLTVV.

This clone was observed a single time. The V gene is TRBV5-4, the J gene TRBJ2-3, with 7 bases matching TRBD1. The germline V gene has CDR1 SGHNT and CDR2 YYREEE (reference sequence). The CDR3 contains 15 residues. V was pared by 5 bases and J by 1 base, with 7 bases of the junction left unmatched. The CDR3 region has the DNA TGTGCCAGCAGTTCACAGGGGTTAGGCACAGATACGCAGTATTTT. Translated: CASSSQGLGTDTQYF.

The rearrangement joins TRBV18 to TRBJ2-3, with D perhaps matching TRBD1 (6 bases). CDR1 is KGHSH and CDR2 is LQKENI in the germline V gene. The V and J ends lost 6 bases and 0 bases respectively, with 16 bases between them. There are 16 residues in the CDR3. The DNA of the CDR3 is TGTGCCAGCTCTCCGCGACAGGCAGCTAGCACAGATACGCAGTATTTT. Residues: CASSPRQAASTDTQYF.

The V and J genes are TRBV4-1 and TRBJ1-2, with D unclear. This CDR3 has 16 amino acids. CDR1 MGHRA and CDR2 YSYEKL come from the germline V gene. The V gene lost 1 base and the J gene lost 2 bases, with 14 bases spanning the gap. CDR3 DNA sequence: TGCGCCAGCAGCCAAGGATATGCCGGAGGGAACTATGGCTACACCTTC. Translating gives CASSQGYAGGNYGYTF.

This clone has more than one count but fewer than ten. The chain couples TRBV5-8 to TRBJ2-1, with TRBD2 matching over 15 bases. This CDR3 contains 17 residues. The V segment lost 3 bases and the J segment 1 base; nucleotides outside the gene matches: 2. Per the germline V gene, CDR1 is SGHTS and CDR2 is YDEGEE. The CDR3 DNA is TGTGCCAGCAGCTCCGGACTAGCGGGGGGGTCCTACAATGAGCAGTTCTTC. Translation: CASSSGLAGGSYNEQFF.

V usage is TRBV5-1 and J usage is TRBJ1-3, with D perhaps TRBD1 (5 bases). V shed 4 bases and J shed 0 bases, with 14 bases lying between them. CDR1 is SGHRS and CDR2 is YFSETQ in the germline V gene. The CDR3 sequence is 16 residues long. CDR3 amino acids: CASSPAGGFSGNTIYF. The DNA for the CDR3 is TGCGCCAGCAGCCCCGCGGGGGGTTTCTCTGGAAACACCATATATTTT. Full variable domain (rest looked up from reference TRBV5-1 and TRBJ1-3): KAGVTQTPRYLIKTRGQQVTLSCSPISGHRSVSWYQQTPGQGLQFLFEYFSETQRNKGNFPGRFSGRQFSNSRSEMNVSTLELGDSALYLCASSPAGGFSGNTIYFGEGSWLTVV.

The sample holds a few counts of this clone. The chain carries TRBV7-8 and TRBJ2-2; 14 positions match TRBD2. V dropped 6 bases and J dropped 8; count of bases not matched to a gene: 8. The CDR3 length is 16 residues. The germline V gene has CDR1 SGHVS and CDR2 FQNEAQ. CDR3 nucleotides: TGTGCCAGCAGAGGGGGACTAGCGGGAGTCCTGGGGGAGCTGTTTTTT. This sequence encodes CASRGGLAGVLGELFF.

The J gene is TRBJ2-4, the V gene TRBV18; 9 bases agree with TRBD2. J gave up 0 bases and V 3 bases, and 3 bases lay outside the gene matches. CDR1 KGHSH and CDR2 LQKENI come from the germline V gene. This CDR3 comprises 16 residues. The CDR3 is CASSPAGGRAKNIQYF. CDR3 DNA: TGTGCCAGCTCACCTGCGGGGGGGAGAGCCAAAAACATTCAGTACTTC.

V is TRBV15 and J is TRBJ2-1; the match to TRBD2 covers 9 bases. Trimming cost V 0 bases and J 8 bases; bases outside gene matches: 14. This CDR3 is 18 amino acids long. Per germline, CDR1 LNHNV and CDR2 YYDKDF (reference sequence). CDR3 sequence: CATSRDRGSGSVGYEQFF. CDR3 sequence (DNA): TGTGCCACCAGCAGAGATCGGGGTAGCGGGAGCGTCGGATATGAGCAGTTCTTC.

The V call is TRBV5-5, the J call TRBJ2-7; maybe TRBD2 (5 bases). CDR1 is SGHKS, CDR2 YYEKEE, per germline (reference sequence). The CDR3 runs to 14 residues. V was cut by 4 bases and J by 5 bases, with 16 bases left in between. CDR3 region: CASSLGLSEDEQYF. In DNA form, the CDR3 reads TGTGCCAGCAGCCTCGGGCTTTCGGAGGACGAGCAGTACTTC.

The CDR3 loop is CASGDRNEKLFF. Here the CDR3 DNA reads TGTGCCTCAGGGGACAGGAATGAAAAACTGTTTTTT. J is TRBJ1-4 and V is TRBV6-1; 8 bases are a match to TRBD1. Germline trimming cut 11 bases from V and 5 bases from J; bases unmatched to any gene: 4. Germline loops: CDR1 MNHNS, CDR2 SASEGT. This CDR3 has 12 residues.